Listed here is a single T cell receptor beta chain. As yet, its antigen is unknown. The data were produced by immunoSEQ multiplex PCR, yet TCRdb's version contains in-frame clones alone and is incomplete. The data contain 65,000 to 80,000 clones, about 86% of them singletons. This sample was included in a study of OX40 agonist ivuxolimab in advanced cancers. Study context: In three patients, partial responses were observed, one with hepatocellular carcinoma and two with cutaneous melanoma. Study results and caveats: Antigen specificity was not determined for the expanded peripheral T cells.

The V gene lost 3 bases and the J gene lost 2 bases, with 12 bases spanning the gap. CDR1 SGHKS and CDR2 YYEKEE come from the germline V gene (reference sequence). The CDR3 totals 15 residues. Patients were excluded for autoimmune disease history or systemic immunosuppression. The sequence was obtained from an adult with an advanced solid tumor such as melanoma, head and neck, liver or kidney cancer. The sequencing used CD4+ or CD8+ T cells sorted from blood, collected in a trial of the OX40 agonist ivuxolimab. This chain links TRBV5-5 with TRBJ2-1, with TRBD1 as a possible D gene (6 bases). Here the CDR3 reads CASSSGQETYNEQFF. The CDR3 DNA reads as TGTGCCAGCAGCTCGGGACAAGAAACCTACAATGAGCAGTTCTTC.